This T cell receptor (beta chain) came from a study of cytomegalovirus exposure and HLA in healthy donors. On the study more broadly: There were some 410 genotyped donors. Of these, 75% to 85% fell in the genetic ancestry cluster associated with self-reported Caucasian donors.

Broader study findings: Later, an analysis found that common viral pathogens appeared to be linked with several of the most significant clusters. Reports state that TCR beta sequences accurately predicted most subjects' HLA-A and HLA-B alleles.

Between the trimmed V and J ends, which lost 2 bases and 5 bases, there was a span of 10 bases. Per germline, CDR1 KGHSH and CDR2 LQKENI. This CDR3 spans 14 amino acids. The PCR used 60 Vbeta and 13 Jbeta primers. Repertoires were generated with immunoSEQ multiplex PCR, while TCRdb's copy carries only in-frame clones and drops some. The profile shows 90,000 to 150,000 clones, 76% of them singletons. For this clone: Its antigen is undetermined.

This chain links TRBV18 with TRBJ1-5, with D maybe TRBD1 (6 bases). The clonotype originates from a woman in her thirties or forties in good health and CMV-seropositive. Sequencing input: PBMCs. This CDR3 reads CASSPGGGYQPQHF. Here the CDR3 DNA reads TGTGCCAGCTCACCAGGGGGGGGCTATCAGCCCCAGCATTTT.